This T cell receptor (beta chain) stems from a study of cytomegalovirus exposure and HLA in healthy donors. With respect to this clone: As yet, its antigen is unknown.

The PCR employed 60 Vbeta primers together with 13 Jbeta primers. The data were produced by immunoSEQ multiplex PCR, yet TCRdb's version contains in-frame clones alone and is incomplete. The top ten clones hold around 1.7% of a sample with roughly 200,000 clones, roughly 80% of them seen once. CDR3 length: 14 amino acids. V lost 5 bases, J lost 5 bases, and 15 bases lay in between. The germline CDR1 and CDR2 sequences are MNHEY and SVGAGI. General study results and limits: Compared with the approximately 670-donor mean, an Asian-associated ancestry cluster reportedly had fewer N-insertions, according to a later analysis.

V usage is TRBV6-5 and J usage is TRBJ2-5, with D possibly TRBD2 on 6 matching bases. The sequenced material came from PBMCs. This sequence originates from a woman aged 18 to 35 in good health and CMV-seronegative. In DNA form, the CDR3 reads TGTGCCAGCAGTGAAGTGGCAGGGAGGGAGACCCAGTACTTC. Its translation: CASSEVAGRETQYF.